These 24 T cell receptor beta chains were sequenced from one sample in a study of CD8 T cells in ankylosing spondylitis. One entry per CDR3 protein, called by TCRdb with MiXCR from the 5' RACE reads. The table lists about 130,000 distinct CDR3 sequences, 9.3% of them singletons, with approximately 3.4% in the top ten. Sequenced material: blood, either unsorted or a sorted T cell fraction (not recorded which). The receptors originated from a male donor with ankylosing spondylitis or in good health (not recorded which).

This clonotype was counted ten times or more. The CDR3 sequence: CASSNPTSNHEQFF. In DNA, the CDR3 is TGTGCCAGCAGTAACCCGACCTCGAACCATGAGCAGTTCTTC. The chain recombines TRBV12-3 or TRBV12-4 with TRBJ2-1; D uncertain. The CDR3 is 14 amino acids. Deletions cut 5 bases from V and 8 bases from J, with 16 bases between.

This clonotype was seen repeatedly, ten times or more. This chain joins TRBV27 and TRBJ2-7, with 8 positions matching TRBD2. There are 14 residues in the CDR3. Trimming took 5 bases from V and 1 from J; bases not matched to a gene: 4. CDR1 MNHEY and CDR2 SMNVEV come from the germline V gene (reference sequence). In nucleotides, the CDR3 is TGTGCCAGCAGTATCCGCGGGGGGTCCTACGAGCAGTACTTC. It encodes CASSIRGGSYEQYF.

This clonotype was counted only a few times. The chain employs TRBV20-1 and TRBJ2-1, with TRBD2 matching 7 bases. Germline trimming cut 3 bases from V and 7 bases from J; bases unmatched to any gene: 12. The V gene's germline CDR1 is DFQATT and CDR2 SNEGSKA (reference sequence). The CDR3 has 15 residues. The CDR3 sequence: CSARDGGRGRNEQFF. The CDR3 coding sequence is TGCAGTGCTAGGGATGGCGGGAGAGGAAGGAATGAGCAGTTCTTC.

The chain links TRBV24-1 to TRBJ2-2, with D possibly called TRBD1 or TRBD2 (5 bases each). CDR1 KGHDR and CDR2 SFDVKD come from the germline V gene. V was cut by 7 bases and J by 2 bases, with 19 bases left in between. This CDR3 comprises 17 residues. The CDR3 loop is CATRDTGAGRNTGELFF. DNA for the CDR3: TGTGCCACCAGGGACACCGGGGCAGGGCGCAACACCGGGGAGCTGTTTTTT.

J is TRBJ2-1 and V is TRBV7-8; 13 bases align to TRBD2. Germline assignment: CDR1 SGHVS and CDR2 FQNEAQ. The V and J ends lost 1 base and 7 bases, in that order; junction bases with no gene match: 7. The CDR3 runs 17 residues. The CDR3 coding sequence is TGTGCCAGCAGCTTAGTAAGGGGACTAGCGGGAAAGAATGAGCAGTTCTTC. Translated, it gives CASSLVRGLAGKNEQFF.

This clonotype occurred many times. The gene calls are TRBV29-1 and TRBJ2-4, with 10 bases fitting TRBD1. With V trimmed by 4 bases and J by 5 bases, 8 bases remained unmatched. Looked up from germline, CDR1 is SQVTM and CDR2 is ANQGSEA. This CDR3 spans 15 amino acids. CDR3 region: CSVGERGQGENIQYF. The CDR3 DNA follows: TGCAGCGTTGGGGAGCGTGGACAGGGGGAAAACATTCAGTACTTC.

This clonotype was detected ten times or more. The chain couples TRBV7-2 to TRBJ2-7, with D uncertain. Trimming stripped 1 base from V and 0 bases from J, with 13 bases between. CDR1 and CDR2 from the germline V gene are SGHTA and FQGNSA. The CDR3 contains 16 residues. The CDR3 is CASSLEQQTGSYEQYF. In DNA, the CDR3 is TGTGCCAGCAGCTTAGAACAGCAGACGGGCTCCTACGAGCAGTACTTC.

This clonotype was observed a few times. V usage is TRBV14 and J usage is TRBJ1-2; the match to TRBD1 covers 8 bases. V shed 4 bases and J 4 bases; nucleotides not matched to a gene: 5. The length of the CDR3 is 14 residues. CDR1 and CDR2 from the germline V gene are SGHDN and FVKESK. The CDR3 nucleotides are TGTGCCAGCAGCCGGACAGGGATCACCTATGGCTACACCTTC. It yields the protein CASSRTGITYGYTF.

This clonotype has at least ten counts. V usage is TRBV5-1 and J usage is TRBJ1-1; no firm D call. CDR1 SGHRS and CDR2 YFSETQ come from the germline V gene. The V end was cut by 6 bases, the J end by 11 bases, with 14 bases between. This CDR3 has 11 amino acids. This CDR3 reads CASTARRDAFF. The CDR3 DNA sequence: TGCGCCAGCACCGCTAGGAGGGATGCTTTCTTT. Full variable domain (rest looked up from reference TRBV5-1 and TRBJ1-1): KAGVTQTPRYLIKTRGQQVTLSCSPISGHRSVSWYQQTPGQGLQFLFEYFSETQRNKGNFPGRFSGRQFSNSRSEMNVSTLELGDSALYLCASTARRDAFFGQGTRLTVV.

This clonotype has just a few counts. The V and J genes are TRBV4-3 and TRBJ2-4; perhaps TRBD2 as D (6 bases). Trimming left V 0 bases short and J 5 bases short, with 11 bases between. CDR3 length: 15 residues. Looked up from germline, CDR1 is LGHNA and CDR2 is YSLEER. The CDR3 loop is CASSQELGGENIQYF. The CDR3 DNA sequence: TGCGCCAGCAGCCAAGAGTTGGGAGGTGAAAACATTCAGTACTTC.

In this sample, this clonotype turned up many times. The chain uses TRBV20-1 and TRBJ2-6; TRBD1 might be the D (5 bases). Trimming removed 4 bases at V and 0 bases at J, with 13 bases between. CDR1 DFQATT and CDR2 SNEGSKA come from the germline V gene (reference sequence). The CDR3 loop spans 16 amino acids. This CDR3 is CSAIQDENSGANVLTF. DNA for the CDR3: TGCAGTGCTATACAGGACGAGAACTCTGGGGCCAACGTCCTGACTTTC.

This clonotype was seen ten or more times. The chain employs TRBV4-3 and TRBJ2-4, with D perhaps TRBD1 or TRBD2 (5 bases each). This CDR3 comprises 15 residues. V shed 0 bases and J shed 15 bases, with 21 bases lying between them. Germline loops: CDR1 LGHNA, CDR2 YSLEER. The CDR3 sequence is CASSQDLSSRGLLYF. The CDR3 nucleotides read TGCGCCAGCAGCCAAGATTTATCATCTCGGGGCCTTTTGTACTTC.

In nucleotides, the CDR3 is TGCAGCGTTCGCAGGGACAATGAGCAGTTCTTC. This translates into CSVRRDNEQFF. The V call is TRBV29-1, the J call TRBJ2-1; TRBD1 is a possible D gene (5 bases). The V gene's germline CDR1 is SQVTM and CDR2 ANQGSEA. V lost 5 bases, J lost 5 bases, and 7 bases lay in between. This CDR3 has 11 amino acids.

This clonotype has at least ten counts. The chain uses TRBV6-2 or TRBV6-3 and TRBJ2-7; the D is unclear. This CDR3 contains 14 residues. The germline V gene encodes CDR1 MNHEY and CDR2 SVGEGT. V gave up 7 bases and J gave up 3 bases, with 16 bases separating them. CDR3 amino acids: CASNHEGSGYEQYF. The CDR3 DNA is TGTGCCAGCAACCACGAAGGGTCGGGCTACGAGCAGTACTTC.

This clonotype was picked up a small number of times. The V gene is TRBV12-3 or TRBV12-4, the J gene TRBJ2-5; D is undetermined. The CDR3 runs 14 residues. Trimming shortened V by 8 bases and J by 2 bases, and 15 bases separated the two germline ends. CDR3 amino acids: CASGSANRQETQYF. DNA of the CDR3: TGTGCCAGCGGCTCGGCTAACCGACAAGAGACCCAGTACTTC.

The chain carries TRBV3-1 and TRBJ2-7; 8 bases are a match to TRBD2. This CDR3 has 15 residues. Per germline, CDR1 LGHDT and CDR2 YNNKEL (reference sequence). Trimming cost V 0 bases and J 2 bases; bases outside gene matches: 3. This chain's CDR3 is CASSQELAVTYEQYF. The CDR3 DNA is TGTGCCAGCAGCCAAGAACTAGCGGTAACCTACGAGCAGTACTTC.

The chain links TRBV6-2 or TRBV6-3 to TRBJ2-7; no definite D call. The CDR3 is 15 residues long. Germline CDR1 MNHEY, CDR2 SVGEGT. Trimming stripped 4 bases from V and 0 bases from J, with 13 bases between. The CDR3 protein is CASSFRPWSSYEQYF. CDR3 nucleotides: TGTGCCAGCAGTTTCCGACCCTGGAGCTCCTACGAGCAGTACTTC.

This clonotype was seen many times. The conserved phenylalanine or tryptophan is not found at the CDR3 terminus, so this likely reflects a read error. The limits of the CDR3 on the DNA are not certain, so only TCRdb's listed CDR3 is given. The V and J genes are TRBV21-1 and TRBJ1-1. TRBV21-1 is deemed a pseudogene. The CDR3 is 10 residues long, ends included. The CDR3 sequence: CASAAFNCVS.

This clonotype was recorded a few times. V usage is TRBV12-3 or TRBV12-4 and J usage is TRBJ2-2; 7 bases line up with TRBD1. The CDR3 consists of 15 residues. Unmatched junction bases numbered 11, after V lost 5 bases and J lost 8 bases. This CDR3 is CASSHTGVAWGELFF. The CDR3 DNA sequence: TGTGCCAGCAGTCATACAGGGGTGGCTTGGGGGGAGCTGTTTTTT.

The chain joins TRBV4-2 to TRBJ2-3; D is uncertain. The V gene lost 1 base and the J gene lost 6 bases, with 8 bases spanning the gap. This CDR3 has 13 amino acids. CDR1 LGHNA and CDR2 YNFKEQ come from the germline V gene. The CDR3 DNA sequence: TGTGCCAGCAGCCAAGCCCTAGGGGATACGCAGTATTTT. It yields the protein CASSQALGDTQYF.

V gene TRBV20-1 combines with J gene TRBJ2-2; TRBD2 aligns across 8 bases. V shed 2 bases, J shed 5 bases, and the junction held 4 bases outside the gene matches. This CDR3 is 14 amino acids long. CDR1 and CDR2 (germline): DFQATT, SNEGSKA (reference sequence). CDR3 in amino acids: CSARSLAGTGELFF. DNA of the CDR3: TGCAGTGCTAGATCGCTAGCGGGTACCGGGGAGCTGTTTTTT.

This clonotype occurred many times. This rearrangement joins TRBV7-2 to TRBJ1-2, with D possibly being TRBD1 (5 bases). V was pared by 5 bases and J by 5 bases, with 9 bases between. This CDR3 spans 12 amino acids. Looked up from germline, CDR1 is SGHTA and CDR2 is FQGNSA. This chain's CDR3 is CASSEGRYGYTF. The CDR3 DNA follows: TGTGCCAGCAGCGAGGGACGTTATGGCTACACCTTC.

This clonotype was counted at least ten times. The rearrangement uses TRBV20-1 and TRBJ2-3; no definite D call. Germline lookup yields CDR1 DFQATT and CDR2 SNEGSKA (reference sequence). V was pared by 0 bases and J by 0 bases, with 10 bases between. This CDR3 comprises 15 residues. CDR3 region: CSARDLPGSTDTQYF. CDR3 DNA: TGCAGTGCTAGAGATCTACCGGGTAGCACAGATACGCAGTATTTT.

This clonotype has only a few counts. J is TRBJ2-4 and V is TRBV7-2, with a possible D match to TRBD2 (5 bases). Per the germline V gene, CDR1 is SGHTA and CDR2 is FQGNSA. CDR3 size: 15 residues. The V gene lost 1 base and the J gene lost 5 bases, with 12 bases spanning the gap. Here the CDR3 reads CASSLGGMRENIQYF. The DNA for the CDR3 is TGTGCCAGCAGCTTAGGGGGTATGCGGGAAAACATTCAGTACTTC.